This T cell receptor beta chain was observed in a study of blood T cell repertoires in COVID-19. For the study at large: PBMCs, B-cell-depleted T cells, or T cells provided the cDNA or gDNA that made up the material.

Germline CDR1 reads SGHAT; CDR2 reads FQNNGV. The CDR3 runs 15 residues. The V end was cut by 6 bases, the J end by 10 bases, with 21 bases between. The data were produced by immunoSEQ multiplex PCR, yet TCRdb's version contains in-frame clones alone and is incomplete. The sample has 300,000 or so clones; 80% to 90% are singletons. The TCR comes from a woman aged 45-65 years who had recovered from COVID-19. The sequencing sample was made of peripheral blood. The chain carries TRBV11-2 and TRBJ2-2, with D possibly TRBD1 on 6 matching bases. DNA for the CDR3: TGTGCCAGCAGTGAACGTACAGGGTATTTTGTGGAGCTGTTTTTT. Amino acids: CASSERTGYFVELFF.